This TCR beta chain was identified during a study of tumor-infiltrating lymphocytes in primary liver carcinoma. TCR beta cDNA was prepared out of around 460 ng total RNA by means of a constant-region primer. Employing slightly modified ARM-PCR, three nested multiplex PCR rounds were run, and these gave rise to the TCR beta libraries. Forward primers for TRBV1-TRBV30 and a C-beta reverse primer served the first two PCR rounds, at 10 cycles each. TCRdb reprocessed the multiplex PCR reads via MiXCR and lists one record per CDR3 protein. The sample has 44,000 or so distinct CDR3 sequences, over 65% seen once. Study-level results: About 7-25% of top clones, no more, were shared by all five regions.

As for this clonotype: Its matching antigen is unknown. Given a much more abundant clone one base away, this may be a read error.

Co-extraction of RNA and DNA was performed on about 19-32 mg of unsorted bulk tissue. Viable tumor cells exceeded 80% in all tumor samples. Germline CDR1 MDHEN, CDR2 SYDVKM. This CDR3 region has 14 residues. The sequenced sample consisted of liver tumor tissue from sampling region 5. Subset defined: tumor region T5, tumor centre. This TCR derives from a man in his forties or fifties with primary liver carcinoma and hepatitis B virus infection. This chain joins TRBV28 and TRBJ1-4, with a tentative D call TRBD1 (6 bases). In DNA, the CDR3 is TGTGCCAGCACCTCGGGGGCAACTAATGAAAAACTGGTTTTT. Its translation: CASTSGATNEKLVF.